The clone carrying this T cell receptor (beta chain) came up a few times. These data originate in a study of blood T cell repertoires in COVID-19. In the study overall: Samples of COVID-19 (acute and convalescent) were obtained from the United States, Italy and Spain. PBMCs, B-cell-depleted T cells, or T cells provided the cDNA or gDNA that made up the material.

Germline values: CDR1 LGHDT, CDR2 YNNKEL (reference sequence). The CDR3 has 15 residues. V lost 4 bases and J lost 2, with 12 bases in between. The protocol was immunoSEQ multiplex PCR, while the TCRdb copy is restricted to in-frame clones and leaves out a portion. In the table there are more than 100,000 clones, 71% of which are singletons. Specimen: peripheral blood. The TCR comes from a human donor with acute or convalescent COVID-19. The donor label of this sample is uncertain. The V gene is TRBV3-1 (or the pseudogene TRBV3-2), the J gene TRBJ1-5; the D gene is possibly TRBD1 (6 bases). The CDR3 DNA reads as TGTGCCAGCAGCCCGTCTCGACAGGGCAATCAGCCCCAGCATTTT. Its translation is CASSPSRQGNQPQHF.